This T cell receptor (beta chain) was sequenced for a study of human thymus T cells. Produced via immunoSEQ multiplex PCR; TCRdb's table is partial and in-frame only. Of more than 50,000 clones listed, approximately 95% were seen once; the top ten hold about 6.5%. Germline V CDR1 and CDR2: LNHDA, SQIVND (reference sequence). The CDR3 has 12 amino acids. The germline V and J ends were trimmed by 4 bases and 7 bases, with 8 bases remaining between them. The source is a boy younger than two with a congenital heart defect but otherwise immunologically healthy. The chain employs TRBV19 and TRBJ2-1; a possible D gene is TRBD1 (6 bases). Sequenced sample: blood. DNA for the CDR3: TGTGCCAGTAGTAAAGACAGGAATGAGCAGTTCTTC. As protein: CASSKDRNEQFF.